The next 10 T cell receptor beta chains were all read from a single sample in a study of T cell repertoires in cytomegalovirus infection (dated by TCRdb to between 2018 and 2021). In light of the paper, this sample's treatment or condition label describes: in vitro stimulation with specific CMV peptide epitopes to enrich CMV-specific T cells. Reads for this sample came from an Illumina HiSeq 1500. TCRdb reprocessing: public reads trimmed at Q25 with fastp, clones called with MiXCR, in-frame beta chains kept. Rows are combined by CDR3 protein, so each entry shows the most common genes and DNA. In all, the sample holds 750,000 to 900,000 distinct CDR3 sequences, and almost 30% of those were seen once. The ten largest clones represent around 13% of the sample. Which antigens these TCRs recognize remains unknown. The specimen was cultured CD8+ T cells from PBMCs, collected from culture after CMV antigen stimulation. The receptors were sampled from a human donor in good health (CMV status not recorded). Some clones in this sample may be carry-over from other donors' samples.

At least ten counts were recorded for this clonotype. The V and J genes are TRBV24-1 and TRBJ1-1, with TRBD1 matching 10 bases. The germline CDR1 and CDR2 sequences are KGHDR and SFDVKD. V shed 4 bases and J 5 bases; nucleotides not matched to a gene: 6. The CDR3 is made up of 15 amino acids. In DNA form, the CDR3 reads TGTGCCACCAGTGAAACCGGGACAGGGGCAACTGAAGCTTTCTTT. Amino acids: CATSETGTGATEAFF.

In its sample, this clonotype was seen a few times. The V and J genes are TRBV5-4 and TRBJ2-7, with a possible D match to TRBD1 (6 bases). This CDR3 region has 15 residues. Germline CDR1 reads SGHNT; CDR2 reads YYREEE (reference sequence). Trimming took off 4 bases at V and 3 bases at J, with 17 bases between the two ends. CDR3 bases: TGTGCCAGCAGCGCTTCGAAACAGGGACACTACGAGCAGTACTTC. This encodes CASSASKQGHYEQYF.

This clonotype was seen only a few times. This sequence joins TRBV7-6 and TRBJ1-3; D possibly corresponds to TRBD1 (6 bases). The germline V and J ends were trimmed by 4 bases and 2 bases, with 15 bases remaining between them. The CDR3 runs 16 residues. The germline gives CDR1 SGHVS, CDR2 FNYEAQ. The CDR3 reads CASSSWLRGAGNTIYF. CDR3 in DNA: TGTGCCAGCAGCTCCTGGCTCAGGGGAGCTGGAAACACCATATATTTT.

This clonotype was found a few times. V is TRBV12-3 or TRBV12-4 and J is TRBJ2-1, with TRBD2 matching over 10 bases. J gave up 6 bases and V 5 bases, and 7 bases lay outside the gene matches. This CDR3 spans 15 amino acids. The CDR3 region is CASSLSGGAVNEQFF. The CDR3, as DNA: TGTGCCAGCAGTCTGAGCGGGGGGGCCGTCAATGAGCAGTTCTTC.

The rearrangement uses TRBV7-9 and TRBJ2-1; tentative D call: TRBD2 (6 bases). This CDR3 comprises 14 residues. CDR1 SEHNR and CDR2 FQNEAQ come from the germline V gene (reference sequence). V was trimmed by 5 bases and J by 5 bases, leaving 13 bases between them. The CDR3 nucleotides are TGTGCCAGCAGCCAGGACTACGTCAACAATGAGCAGTTCTTC. It yields the protein CASSQDYVNNEQFF.

This clonotype occurred a few times. The rearrangement joins TRBV20-1 to TRBJ1-1; no clear D gene. The CDR3 totals 11 residues. CDR1 is DFQATT, CDR2 SNEGSKA, per germline (reference sequence). Between the trimmed V and J ends, which lost 6 bases and 3 bases, there was a span of 8 bases. CDR3: CSAVGYTEAFF. The CDR3 coding sequence is TGCAGTGCCGTCGGATACACTGAAGCTTTCTTT.

Only a few counts were recorded for this clonotype. J is TRBJ1-4 and V is TRBV27, with no clear D. The CDR3 sequence is 13 residues long. Trimming removed 1 base at V and 8 bases at J, with 8 bases between. Germline V gene sequence: CDR1 MNHEY, CDR2 SMNVEV (reference sequence). CDR3 in DNA: TGTGCCAGCAGTTTATATAGCGGGGAAAAACTGTTTTTT. Its translation: CASSLYSGEKLFF.

The chain couples TRBV2 to TRBJ2-3; 7 nucleotides match TRBD1. Germline loops: CDR1 SNHLY, CDR2 FYNNEI. V was pared by 11 bases and J by 3 bases, with 11 bases of the junction left unmatched. The CDR3 consists of 14 residues. CDR3 bases: TGTGCCTCCGAAAGGGCAGGGGGAACAGATACGCAGTATTTT. It yields the protein CASERAGGTDTQYF.

This clonotype was seen ten or more times. V and J are TRBV7-8 and TRBJ1-1; D is undetermined. CDR1 and CDR2 (germline): SGHVS, FQNEAQ. This CDR3 region has 11 residues. Trimming cost V 3 bases and J 7 bases, with 6 bases left between them. Here the CDR3 DNA reads TGTGCCAGCAGCTTTGGGATTGAAGCTTTCTTT. It encodes CASSFGIEAFF. The whole variable domain, filled in from reference TRBV7-8 and TRBJ1-1, reads GAGVSQSPRYKVAKRGQDVALRCDPISGHVSLFWYQQALGQGPEFLTYFQNEAQLDKSGLPSDRFFAERPEGSVSTLKIQRTQQEDSAVYLCASSFGIEAFFGQGTRLTVV.

The V call is TRBV12-3 or TRBV12-4, the J call TRBJ1-2; no clear D. The CDR3 is 10 residues long. Trimming stripped 10 bases from V and 5 bases from J, with 8 bases between. The CDR3 DNA sequence: TGTGCCACCCTGCCTTATGGCTACACCTTC. Translated, it gives CATLPYGYTF.